These 18 T cell receptor beta chains came from one sample sequenced in a study of control samples from healthy donors and cancer patients. Here immunoSEQ multiplex PCR was the method, and the copy in TCRdb shows in-frame clones only, minus some. Of tens of thousands of clones in the sample, approximately 91% are singletons; the top ten hold 6% to 9.5%. The specimen was blood. The source is a woman in her sixties in good health.

The chain carries TRBV5-1 and TRBJ1-1; 9 bases are a match to TRBD1. The trim removed 6 bases at V and 4 bases at J, leaving 4 bases unmatched. This CDR3 is 13 amino acids long. The germline V gene has CDR1 SGHRS and CDR2 YFSETQ. In nucleotides, the CDR3 is TGCGCCAGCACGGTGACAGGGGGCACTGAAGCTTTCTTT. Protein product: CASTVTGGTEAFF. Supplemented by reference TRBV5-1 and TRBJ1-1, the full variable domain reads KAGVTQTPRYLIKTRGQQVTLSCSPISGHRSVSWYQQTPGQGLQFLFEYFSETQRNKGNFPGRFSGRQFSNSRSEMNVSTLELGDSALYLCASTVTGGTEAFFGQGTRLTVV.

The gene calls are TRBV9 and TRBJ2-2; 13 bases match TRBD2. The CDR3 loop spans 19 amino acids. V lost 0 bases to trimming and J lost 4 bases; unmatched junction nucleotides: 9. From germline, CDR1 is SGDLS and CDR2 YYNGEE. CDR3 region: CASSVAPTSGRALTGELFF. The DNA for the CDR3 is TGTGCCAGCAGCGTAGCCCCCACTAGCGGGAGGGCCCTCACCGGGGAGCTGTTTTTT.

V gene TRBV3-1 (or the pseudogene TRBV3-2) combines with J gene TRBJ2-7; D might be TRBD2 (5 bases). The CDR3 loop spans 12 amino acids. Germline V lookup: CDR1 LGHDT, CDR2 YNNKEL (reference sequence). V shed 4 bases and J shed 7 bases, with 11 bases lying between them. The CDR3 spells CASSPTTMEQYF. The CDR3 DNA follows: TGTGCCAGCAGCCCGACTACCATGGAGCAGTACTTC.

This chain links TRBV30 with TRBJ2-1; D not certain. Deletions cut 0 bases from V and 4 bases from J, with 10 bases between. There are 14 residues in the CDR3. The germline gives CDR1 GTSNPN, CDR2 SVGIG (reference sequence). This CDR3 reads CAWSVLDKYNEQFF. DNA for the CDR3: TGTGCCTGGAGTGTACTTGACAAATACAATGAGCAGTTCTTC.

The chain couples TRBV7-9 to TRBJ2-5; D is perhaps TRBD2 (6 bases). CDR3 length: 13 residues. CDR1 and CDR2 from the germline V gene are SEHNR and FQNEAQ (reference sequence). V was shortened by 3 bases and J by 8 bases, with 13 bases between the two germline ends. The CDR3 reads CASSLALSGTQYF. CDR3 coding DNA: TGTGCCAGCAGCTTGGCACTTAGCGGAACCCAGTACTTC. The full variable domain, in which reference TRBV7-9 and TRBJ2-5 provide the parts outside the CDR3, is DTGVSQNPRHKITKRGQNVTFRCDPISEHNRLYWYRQTLGQGPEFLTYFQNEAQLEKSRLLSDRFSAERPKGSFSTLEIQRTEQGDSAMYLCASSLALSGTQYFGPGTRLLVL.

The rearrangement links TRBV4-3 to TRBJ1-4, with D maybe TRBD1 (6 bases). In germline, CDR1 is LGHNA, CDR2 YSLEER. The CDR3 spans 18 residues. The germline V and J ends were trimmed by 0 bases and 5 bases, with 19 bases remaining between them. CDR3 region: CASSQDGAGVRANEKLFF. Written as DNA, the CDR3 is TGCGCCAGCAGCCAAGATGGGGCAGGGGTCCGGGCGAATGAAAAACTGTTTTTT.

The rearrangement uses TRBV19 and TRBJ2-5; tentative D call: TRBD1 (5 bases). V lost 1 base and J 6 bases, leaving 12 bases between the germline ends. The CDR3 sequence is 14 residues long. Germline-derived CDR1 and CDR2 are LNHDA and SQIVND (reference sequence). As DNA, the CDR3 is TGTGCCAGTAGTATAGGGGGCAGGGTCCAGACCCAGTACTTC. It is translated as CASSIGGRVQTQYF.

The rearrangement joins TRBV5-1 to TRBJ2-1, with D possibly called TRBD1 or TRBD2 (6 bases each). The germline V and J ends were trimmed by 1 base and 4 bases, with 15 bases remaining between them. Per the germline V gene, CDR1 is SGHRS and CDR2 is YFSETQ. The CDR3 length is 16 residues. The CDR3 is CASSLLVAGTYNEQFF. DNA for the CDR3: TGCGCCAGCAGCTTGCTCGTGGCGGGGACATACAATGAGCAGTTCTTC. Filled out from reference TRBV5-1 and TRBJ2-1, the complete variable domain reads KAGVTQTPRYLIKTRGQQVTLSCSPISGHRSVSWYQQTPGQGLQFLFEYFSETQRNKGNFPGRFSGRQFSNSRSEMNVSTLELGDSALYLCASSLLVAGTYNEQFFGPGTRLTVL.

J is TRBJ2-5 and V is TRBV18; D not resolved. Germline CDR1 is KGHSH and CDR2 is LQKENI. The CDR3 consists of 13 residues. V lost 2 bases and J 2 bases, leaving 6 bases between the germline ends. CDR3 nucleotides: TGTGCCAGCTCACCAAAGGCTCAAGAGACCCAGTACTTC. It translates to CASSPKAQETQYF. Variable domain in full (rest from reference TRBV18 and TRBJ2-5): NAGVMQNPRHLVRRRGQEARLRCSPMKGHSHVYWYRQLPEEGLKFMVYLQKENIIDESGMPKERFSAEFPKEGPSILRIQQVVRGDSAAYFCASSPKAQETQYFGPGTRLLVL.

A few counts support this clone. V is TRBV6-4 and J is TRBJ2-2, with TRBD1 matching 11 bases. Germline V lookup: CDR1 MRHNA, CDR2 SNTAGT. After removal of 4 bases from V and 4 bases from J, the junction contained 2 bases not matched to a gene. The CDR3 length is 15 residues. This CDR3 is CASSVGTGGTGELFF. CDR3 coding DNA: TGTGCCAGCAGTGTTGGGACAGGGGGCACCGGGGAGCTGTTTTTT.

This chain uses TRBV3-1 (or the pseudogene TRBV3-2) with TRBJ2-3; 13 nucleotides align to TRBD2. CDR1 is LGHDT, CDR2 YNNKEL, per germline (reference sequence). Losses at the gene ends were 3 bases for V and 2 bases for J; bases not matched to a gene: 5. This CDR3 spans 17 amino acids. The CDR3: CASSHGLAGASTDTQYF. In DNA form, the CDR3 reads TGTGCCAGCAGCCACGGACTAGCGGGGGCTTCCACAGATACGCAGTATTTT.

V usage is TRBV4-2 and J usage is TRBJ1-2; TRBD1 might be the D (6 bases). The V and J ends lost 0 bases and 6 bases respectively, with 17 bases between them. The germline gives CDR1 LGHNA, CDR2 YNFKEQ. The CDR3 loop spans 16 amino acids. This CDR3 reads CASSQERGADSDGYTF. As DNA, the CDR3 is TGTGCCAGCAGCCAAGAAAGGGGGGCAGATTCGGATGGCTACACCTTC.

This clone was observed once. The gene calls are TRBV19 and TRBJ2-4; TRBD2 agrees at 11 bases. Per the germline V gene, CDR1 is LNHDA and CDR2 is SQIVND (reference sequence). This CDR3 has 19 residues. V shed 2 bases, J shed 4 bases, and the junction held 13 bases outside the gene matches. The CDR3 DNA reads as TGTGCCAGTAGTATATCCGGGAGGGAACTAGCGGGGGTTAAAAACATTCAGTACTTC. Protein sequence: CASSISGRELAGVKNIQYF.

J is TRBJ2-1 and V is TRBV12-3 or TRBV12-4, with D unresolved. The CDR3 runs to 13 residues. With 5 bases removed from V and 4 bases from J, the gap between germline ends came to 9 bases. In DNA form, the CDR3 reads TGTGCCAGCAGTCCGACTTTTTACAATGAGCAGTTCTTC. Translated: CASSPTFYNEQFF.

The V call is TRBV7-9, the J call TRBJ1-2, with 7 bases fitting TRBD1. J gave up 8 bases and V 4 bases, and 10 bases lay outside the gene matches. The CDR3 length is 14 residues. The germline gives CDR1 SEHNR, CDR2 FQNEAQ (reference sequence). The CDR3 sequence is CASSSTGDGKGYTF. The CDR3 bases are TGTGCCAGCAGCTCTACAGGGGATGGGAAAGGCTACACCTTC. Together with reference TRBV7-9 and TRBJ1-2, the CDR3 gives the full variable domain: DTGVSQNPRHKITKRGQNVTFRCDPISEHNRLYWYRQTLGQGPEFLTYFQNEAQLEKSRLLSDRFSAERPKGSFSTLEIQRTEQGDSAMYLCASSSTGDGKGYTFGSGTRLTVV.

This clone is a singleton in its sample. The chain uses TRBV2 and TRBJ2-7, with 7 bases that match TRBD2. Germline V gives CDR1 SNHLY, CDR2 FYNNEI. This CDR3 has 15 amino acids. With V trimmed by 3 bases and J by 4 bases, 9 bases remained unmatched. The CDR3 loop reads CASSEPGGRGYEQYF. The CDR3 DNA follows: TGTGCCAGCAGTGAGCCGGGGGGACGGGGGTACGAGCAGTACTTC. The full variable domain, its missing parts supplied by reference TRBV2 and TRBJ2-7, is EPEVTQTPSHQVTQMGQEVILRCVPISNHLYFYWYRQILGQKVEFLVSFYNNEISEKSEIFDDQFSVERPDGSNFTLKIRSTKLEDSAMYFCASSEPGGRGYEQYFGPGTRLTVT.

This chain uses TRBV25-1 with TRBJ1-4, with D perhaps matching TRBD1 (6 bases). This CDR3 is 14 amino acids long. V lost 5 bases and J 8 bases, leaving 15 bases between the germline ends. CDR1 MGHDK and CDR2 SYGVNS come from the germline V gene. CDR3 DNA: TGTGCCAGCAGTAAGGACAGTCGAGTAGAAAAACTGTTTTTT. Translating it yields CASSKDSRVEKLFF.

The V and J genes are TRBV7-9 and TRBJ1-6; D gene uncertain. V was shortened by 3 bases and J by 7 bases, with 16 bases between the two germline ends. The CDR3 consists of 16 residues. From germline, CDR1 is SEHNR and CDR2 FQNEAQ (reference sequence). CDR3: CASSFGMARSNSPLHF. As DNA, the CDR3 is TGTGCCAGCAGCTTTGGGATGGCCAGATCCAATTCACCCCTCCACTTT.